This T cell receptor (beta chain) was profiled in a study of T cell changes during pregnancy in multiple sclerosis. Germline V gene sequence: CDR1 SGDLS, CDR2 YYNGEE. The CDR3 has 14 residues. Trimming stripped 0 bases from V and 0 bases from J, with 7 bases between. Measured with immunoSEQ multiplex PCR; TCRdb has only the in-frame clones, and not every one. The table records tens of thousands of clones, about 93% of them present only once. The chain has TRBV9 and TRBJ2-7, with D unresolved. The clonotype originates from a female donor in good health, enrolled as a control in a pregnancy study. The sequencing used peripheral blood, collected in the second trimester of pregnancy. CDR3 nucleotide sequence: TGTGCCAGCAGCGTAGTGGCAGACTCCTACGAGCAGTACTTC. Its protein is CASSVVADSYEQYF.